The 6 T cell receptor beta chains below were found in one sample sequenced in a study of T cells in Graves' hyperthyroidism and ophthalmopathy. Researchers took RNA transcripts and amplified the TCR beta CDR3 regions from them. The HTBI set primed first-round TCR CDR3 RT-PCR. MiXCR, applied by TCRdb to the multiplex PCR reads, yields one record per CDR3 protein. The table records 380,000 or so distinct CDR3 sequences, about 20% of them present only once. Sequenced material: blood. The receptors were gathered from a woman between 18 and 29 years old with Graves' hyperthyroidism.

This clonotype occurred a few times. The rearrangement joins TRBV2 to TRBJ1-4; weak D call: TRBD1 (6 bases). The CDR3 totals 15 residues. Trimming removed 3 bases at V and 7 bases at J, with 15 bases between. The germline V gene has CDR1 SNHLY and CDR2 FYNNEI. CDR3 protein: CASSEAAGEGEKLFF. CDR3 DNA sequence: TGTGCCAGCAGTGAGGCGGCAGGGGAAGGTGAAAAACTGTTTTTT.

In this sample, this clonotype turned up many times. The V gene is TRBV14, the J gene TRBJ2-5, with unresolved D. The CDR3 totals 14 residues. Germline V gene sequence: CDR1 SGHDN, CDR2 FVKESK. The V end lost 1 base, the J end lost 5 bases, and 11 bases lay between the germline ends. CDR3 sequence (DNA): TGTGCCAGCAGCCAAGCCCTCCCTTCGGAGACCCAGTACTTC. Protein product: CASSQALPSETQYF.

This clonotype was observed many times. This chain links TRBV6-2 or TRBV6-3 with TRBJ2-6; 9 bases are a match to TRBD1. V was pared by 2 bases and J by 0 bases, with 8 bases of the junction left unmatched. The germline gives CDR1 MNHEY, CDR2 SVGEGT. The CDR3 spans 19 residues. The CDR3 protein is CASSYAPGQGLSGANVLTF. The CDR3, as DNA: TGTGCCAGCAGTTACGCCCCGGGACAGGGACTCTCTGGGGCCAACGTCCTGACTTTC.

Of note for this clonotype: A much more abundant neighbour one base away suggests this may be a read error. The chain employs TRBV20-1 and TRBJ2-5, with D hard to call. The CDR3 sequence is 13 residues long. Germline loops: CDR1 DFQATT, CDR2 SNEGSKA (reference sequence). The CDR3 DNA reads as TGCAACGTCGACCTATCCACCGTAGAGACCCAGTACTTC. Translation gives CNVDLSTVETQYF.

This clonotype was picked up many times. This chain uses TRBV12-3 or TRBV12-4 with TRBJ2-2, with D perhaps TRBD2 (5 bases). V was pared by 3 bases and J by 6 bases, with 14 bases between. The CDR3 has 15 residues. The CDR3 sequence is CASSLSPEGAGELFF. The CDR3 DNA is TGTGCCAGCAGTTTGTCCCCCGAGGGCGCCGGGGAGCTGTTTTTT.

This clonotype was found many times. J is TRBJ1-1 and V is TRBV25-1; D is ambiguous. This CDR3 comprises 13 residues. V lost 6 bases and J lost 0, with 8 bases in between. Germline CDR1 MGHDK, CDR2 SYGVNS. This CDR3 reads CASRDGMNTEAFF. In DNA, the CDR3 is TGTGCCAGCAGGGACGGGATGAACACTGAAGCTTTCTTT.